These T cell receptor beta chains were read from a single sample in a study of T cell repertoires in cytomegalovirus infection. TCRdb independently ran MiXCR on the reads; one entry per CDR3 protein. The profile shows about 480,000 distinct CDR3 sequences, 30% to 40% of them singletons. No antigen has been assigned to these receptors. Sample: cultured PBMCs, taken from culture after CMV antigen stimulation. The receptors were gathered from a human donor in good health (CMV status not recorded). Some clones in this sample may be carry-over from other donors' samples. CDR3s include the opening cysteine and the closing phenylalanine or tryptophan. D genes are given only for firm matches. The size entry is marked missing in some rows and otherwise reads once, few, many or a size class.

D: -; V: TRBV6-1; J: TRBJ1-1; size: few; DNA: TGTGCCAGCATCGACACGGGACGGTCGAACACTGAAGCTTTCTTT; CDR3: CASIDTGRSNTEAFF
D: TRBD1; V: TRBV4-1; J: TRBJ2-2; size: -; DNA: TGCGCCAGCAGCCCCGGCAGGGGGCTAGGCACCGGGGAGCTGTTTTTT; CDR3: CASSPGRGLGTGELFF
D: TRBD1; V: TRBV7-6; J: TRBJ2-1; size: few; DNA: TGTGCCAGCAGTGGGACAGGGAACTCTAATGAGCAGTTCTTC; CDR3: CASSGTGNSNEQFF
D: -; V: TRBV11-2; J: TRBJ1-2; size: few; DNA: TGTGCCAGCAGCTCACTCGGACGAGACGGCGACTATGGCTACACCTTC; CDR3: CASSSLGRDGDYGYTF
D: -; V: TRBV19; J: TRBJ2-1; size: -; DNA: TGTGCCAGTAGTAGGCGACTGAGGGACTACAATGAGCAGTTCTTC; CDR3: CASSRRLRDYNEQFF
D: TRBD2; V: TRBV20-1; J: TRBJ2-3; size: -; DNA: TGCAGTGCTAGACTAGCGGGAACCCCTAGCACAGATACGCAGTATTTT; CDR3: CSARLAGTPSTDTQYF
D: -; V: TRBV7-2; J: TRBJ2-5; size: few; DNA: TGTGCCAGCAGCATGAGACAGTTAGAGACCCAGTACTTC; CDR3: CASSMRQLETQYF
D: TRBD2; V: TRBV7-2; J: TRBJ2-7; size: many; DNA: TGTGCCAGCAACGGGAAAGCGGGAGCGGTTCCCTACGAGCAGTACTTC; CDR3: CASNGKAGAVPYEQYF
D: TRBD1; V: TRBV5-6; J: TRBJ1-2; size: -; DNA: TGTGCCAGCAGCTTGGAAACAGGGGGAAACTATGGCTACACCTTC; CDR3: CASSLETGGNYGYTF
D: -; V: TRBV20-1; J: TRBJ2-7; size: -; DNA: TGCAGTGCCTGGGACGTCCTTTCCTACGAGCAGTACTTC; CDR3: CSAWDVLSYEQYF
D: -; V: TRBV27; J: TRBJ2-7; size: -; DNA: TGTGCCAGCAAAAGACTAGGAGATTTGAACGAGCAGTACTTC; CDR3: CASKRLGDLNEQYF
D: TRBD1; V: TRBV12-3/TRBV12-4; J: TRBJ2-1; size: few; DNA: TGTGCCAGCAGATCGACAGGGGGCAAGAATGAGCAGTTCTTC; CDR3: CASRSTGGKNEQFF
D: -; V: TRBV7-2; J: TRBJ2-3; size: many; DNA: TGTGCCAGCAGCCCAAGACACACCACAGATACGCAGTATTTT; CDR3: CASSPRHTTDTQYF
D: TRBD2; V: TRBV7-2; J: TRBJ2-3; size: -; DNA: TGTGCCAGCAGCGTCCAACTTGGGGGGGGGGCAGATACGCAGTATTTT; CDR3: CASSVQLGGGADTQYF
D: -; V: TRBV25-1; J: TRBJ2-3; size: -; DNA: TGTGCCAGCAGTGAAAATGGTGGGCAGGGAAGCACAGATACGCAGTATTTT; CDR3: CASSENGGQGSTDTQYF
D: TRBD2; V: TRBV12-3/TRBV12-4; J: TRBJ2-5; size: -; DNA: TGTGCCAGCAGTTTAAGGGCGGGAGGGGAGGAGACCCAGTACTTC; CDR3: CASSLRAGGEETQYF
D: TRBD1; V: TRBV7-2; J: TRBJ2-3; size: -; DNA: TGTGCCAGCAGTTCGGACAGGAGGACAGATACGCAGTATTTT; CDR3: CASSSDRRTDTQYF
D: -; V: TRBV12-3/TRBV12-4; J: TRBJ2-6; size: few; DNA: TGTGCCAGCACCTCAGGGGAGGCTGGGGCCAACGTCCTGACTTTC; CDR3: CASTSGEAGANVLTF
D: TRBD1; V: TRBV15; J: TRBJ2-5; size: -; DNA: TGTGCCACCAGCAGGAGAGACAGGGACCAAGAGACCCAGTACTTC; CDR3: CATSRRDRDQETQYF
D: TRBD1; V: TRBV10-3; J: TRBJ2-7; size: -; DNA: TGTGCCATCCAGGGACAGGGAGGCTACGAGCAGTACTTC; CDR3: CAIQGQGGYEQYF
D: TRBD2; V: TRBV6-1; J: TRBJ2-1; size: few; DNA: TGTGCCAGCATCATTATAGCGGGCTCCTACAATGAGCAGTTCTTC; CDR3: CASIIIAGSYNEQFF
D: TRBD1; V: TRBV12-3/TRBV12-4; J: TRBJ1-5; size: few; DNA: TGTGCCAGCAGCCCACATCTTGGACAGGGCAATCAGCCCCAGCATTTT; CDR3: CASSPHLGQGNQPQHF
D: -; V: TRBV6-2/TRBV6-3; J: TRBJ2-7; size: -; DNA: TGTGCCAGCGTCCAGGGATACACCTACGAGCAGTACTTC; CDR3: CASVQGYTYEQYF
D: TRBD2; V: TRBV15; J: TRBJ2-2; size: -; DNA: TGTGCCACCAGCGGTCCCACGCTAGCGGGAGTCAACACCGGGGAGCTGTTTTTT; CDR3: CATSGPTLAGVNTGELFF
D: TRBD1; V: TRBV7-9; J: TRBJ2-3; size: -; DNA: TGTGCCAGCAGCTCTAGGTCAGGGGGTCCCACAGATACGCAGTATTTT; CDR3: CASSSRSGGPTDTQYF
D: TRBD2; V: TRBV7-8; J: TRBJ2-2; size: many; DNA: TGTGCCAGCAGCTCTCGACTAGCGGGAGAACCCGGGGAGCTGTTTTTT; CDR3: CASSSRLAGEPGELFF
D: -; V: TRBV5-5; J: TRBJ2-1; size: -; DNA: TGTGCCAGCAGTTATCCCGAGGGGGGCTCCTACAATGAGCAGTTCTTC; CDR3: CASSYPEGGSYNEQFF
D: -; V: TRBV7-7; J: TRBJ1-6; size: -; DNA: TGTGCCAGCAGCGACTTGCAGCCGGCAGGGCGGTGGATCCACTTT; CDR3: CASSDLQPAGRWIHF
D: -; V: TRBV10-3; J: TRBJ2-5; size: -; DNA: TGTGCCATCAGTGAATGGGACACAAGGAAAGAGACCCAGTACTTC; CDR3: CAISEWDTRKETQYF
D: -; V: TRBV11-2; J: TRBJ1-5; size: few; DNA: TGTGCCAGCAGCTTAGGACGGAGAAGTGGTCAGCCCCAGCATTTT; CDR3: CASSLGRRSGQPQHF
D: TRBD2; V: TRBV7-9; J: TRBJ2-3; size: -; DNA: TGTGCCAGCAGCTTACTAGCGGGAGGGCCGGTCACAGATACGCAGTATTTT; CDR3: CASSLLAGGPVTDTQYF
D: TRBD1; V: TRBV4-1; J: TRBJ1-3; size: -; DNA: TGCGCCAGCAGCCAAGAGGGTATATCAGACAGGGCGCGGACCATATATTTT; CDR3: CASSQEGISDRARTIYF
D: -; V: TRBV10-3; J: TRBJ2-2; size: -; DNA: TGTGCCATCAGACCGGACTACCTATCCGGGGAGCTGTTTTTT; CDR3: CAIRPDYLSGELFF
D: TRBD2; V: TRBV29-1; J: TRBJ2-1; size: -; DNA: TGCAGCGTTGCCTCCAGCGGGGGGAATGAGCAGTTCTTC; CDR3: CSVASSGGNEQFF
D: -; V: TRBV30; J: TRBJ1-1; size: -; DNA: TGTGCCTGGAGTGTACGGGGTAACACTGAAGCTTTCTTT; CDR3: CAWSVRGNTEAFF
D: TRBD2; V: TRBV20-1; J: TRBJ2-7; size: -; DNA: TGCAGTGCTAGAGATGTAACTAGCGGGAAGGTCGAGCAGTACTTC; CDR3: CSARDVTSGKVEQYF
D: -; V: TRBV9; J: TRBJ1-2; size: -; DNA: TGTGCCAGCAGCGTCCCCTCGTGGGGCTACACCTTC; CDR3: CASSVPSWGYTF
D: -; V: TRBV28; J: TRBJ2-7; size: few; DNA: TGTGCCAGCAGTTTATGGTCCGGAGGCCAACGTTCCTACGAGCAGTACTTC; CDR3: CASSLWSGGQRSYEQYF
D: -; V: TRBV12-3/TRBV12-4; J: TRBJ2-3; size: few; DNA: TGTGCCAGCAGCTTCGGGGCCCCTCACACAGATACGCAGTATTTT; CDR3: CASSFGAPHTDTQYF
D: TRBD1; V: TRBV28; J: TRBJ1-2; size: few; DNA: TGTGCCAGCAGCACCGGGACAGGGGGCATGAGTGTGGTTTTTGGCTACACCTTC; CDR3: CASSTGTGGMSVVFGYTF
D: -; V: TRBV28; J: TRBJ2-5; size: -; DNA: TGTGCCAGCATCTCGAGCGATGGAAGTTGGGAAGAGACCCAGTACTTC; CDR3: CASISSDGSWEETQYF
D: TRBD1; V: TRBV24-1; J: TRBJ2-7; size: -; DNA: TGTGCCACCAGTGACTCCGGGACAGGGATGTACGAGCAGTACTTC; CDR3: CATSDSGTGMYEQYF
D: TRBD2; V: TRBV12-5; J: TRBJ2-3; size: -; DNA: TGTGCTAGTGGTTTGGCTAGCGGGAGTGGCACAGATACGCAGTATTTT; CDR3: CASGLASGSGTDTQYF
D: TRBD2; V: TRBV7-2; J: TRBJ2-1; size: -; DNA: TGTGCCAGCAGCACCCGACTAGCGGCAAACAATGAGCAGTTCTTC; CDR3: CASSTRLAANNEQFF
D: -; V: TRBV7-9; J: TRBJ1-1; size: -; DNA: TGTGCCAGTAATCTCGGGAACACTGAAGCTTTCTTT; CDR3: CASNLGNTEAFF